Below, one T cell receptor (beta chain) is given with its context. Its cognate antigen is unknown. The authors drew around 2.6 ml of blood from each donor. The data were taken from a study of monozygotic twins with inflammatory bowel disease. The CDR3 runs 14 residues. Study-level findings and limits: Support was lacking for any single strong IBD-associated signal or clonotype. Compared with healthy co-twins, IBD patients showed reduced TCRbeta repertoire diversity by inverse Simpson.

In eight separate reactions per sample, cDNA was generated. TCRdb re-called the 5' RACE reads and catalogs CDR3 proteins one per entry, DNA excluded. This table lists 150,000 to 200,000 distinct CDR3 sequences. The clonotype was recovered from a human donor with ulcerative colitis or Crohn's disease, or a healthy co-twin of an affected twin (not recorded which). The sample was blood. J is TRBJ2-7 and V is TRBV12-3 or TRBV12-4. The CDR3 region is CASSFPDLPYEQYF.